The rows below give T cell receptor beta chains drawn from one sample of a study of cytomegalovirus exposure and HLA in healthy donors. This table comes from immunoSEQ multiplex PCR, and its TCRdb copy is limited to in-frame clones, with some not included. The sample includes over 100,000 clones. Sequencing was carried out using PBMCs. The receptors were gathered from a man aged 35 to 55 in good health and CMV-seropositive. Both conserved end residues are part of each CDR3. D genes are given only for firm matches.

j_call: TRBJ2-5; d_call: TRBD1; cdr3_length: 12; v_call: TRBV29-1; cdr3_nt: TGCAGCGTTGCTGACAGGGCAGAGACCCAGTACTTC; cdr3_aa: CSVADRAETQYF
j_call: TRBJ1-1; d_call: NA; cdr3_length: 13; v_call: TRBV6-5; cdr3_nt: TGTGCCAGCAGTTACAGCTGGAACACTGAAGCTTTCTTT; cdr3_aa: CASSYSWNTEAFF
j_call: TRBJ2-7; d_call: NA; cdr3_length: 11; v_call: TRBV6-1; cdr3_nt: TGTGCCAGTGGTCTGGCTTACGAGCAGTACTTC; cdr3_aa: CASGLAYEQYF
j_call: TRBJ1-3; d_call: NA; cdr3_length: 14; v_call: TRBV28; cdr3_nt: TGTGCCAGCAGTTTAGGGCTCAGTGGAAACACCATATATTTT; cdr3_aa: CASSLGLSGNTIYF
j_call: TRBJ2-2; d_call: NA; cdr3_length: 16; v_call: TRBV19; cdr3_nt: TGTGCCAGTAGTATAGCGGCGGGCCTCAACACCGGGGAGCTGTTTTTT; cdr3_aa: CASSIAAGLNTGELFF
j_call: TRBJ2-1; d_call: TRBD2; cdr3_length: 15; v_call: TRBV7-9; cdr3_nt: TGTGCCAGCAGCGGAAAGCGGGAGGGCCGTCATGAGCAGTTCTTC; cdr3_aa: CASSGKREGRHEQFF
j_call: TRBJ2-1; d_call: NA; cdr3_length: 14; v_call: TRBV5-5; cdr3_nt: TGTGCCAGCACCCAACCGGCTAGCTACAATGAGCAGTTCTTC; cdr3_aa: CASTQPASYNEQFF
j_call: TRBJ2-5; d_call: NA; cdr3_length: 15; v_call: TRBV6-6; cdr3_nt: TGTGCCAGCACTCCCGGAGGGCCTGGAGGAGAGACCCAGTACTTC; cdr3_aa: CASTPGGPGGETQYF
j_call: TRBJ2-7; d_call: TRBD2; cdr3_length: 17; v_call: TRBV10-3; cdr3_nt: TGTGCCATCAGTGAGGCGGGCCTAGCGGGAGACGGCTACGAGCAGTACTTC; cdr3_aa: CAISEAGLAGDGYEQYF
j_call: TRBJ2-5; d_call: NA; cdr3_length: 13; v_call: TRBV9; cdr3_nt: TGTGCCAGCAGCGCAGGGTCCCAAGAGACCCAGTACTTC; cdr3_aa: CASSAGSQETQYF
j_call: TRBJ1-1; d_call: NA; cdr3_length: 13; v_call: TRBV10-1; cdr3_nt: TGCGCCAGCAGTGCCCCAGGGTCCACTGAAGCTTTCTTT; cdr3_aa: CASSAPGSTEAFF
j_call: TRBJ1-5; d_call: NA; cdr3_length: 9; v_call: TRBV6-5; cdr3_nt: TGTGCCGTCGGGCAGCCCCAGCATTTT; cdr3_aa: CAVGQPQHF
j_call: TRBJ2-5; d_call: TRBD1; cdr3_length: 12; v_call: TRBV6-1; cdr3_nt: TGTGCCACGGACAGGGGAAAAGAGACCCAGTACTTC; cdr3_aa: CATDRGKETQYF
j_call: TRBJ1-6; d_call: NA; cdr3_length: 12; v_call: TRBV7-2; cdr3_nt: TGTGCCAGCAGCCCTAGTAATTCACCCCTCCACTTT; cdr3_aa: CASSPSNSPLHF
j_call: TRBJ2-5; d_call: NA; cdr3_length: 14; v_call: TRBV11-2; cdr3_nt: TGTGCCAGCAGCTCGAGGGATTACCAAGAGACCCAGTACTTC; cdr3_aa: CASSSRDYQETQYF
j_call: TRBJ2-7; d_call: TRBD2; cdr3_length: 17; v_call: TRBV7-2; cdr3_nt: TGTGCCAGCAGCCGAGGCCTAGCGGGAGCCGGGGCCTACGAGCAGTACTTC; cdr3_aa: CASSRGLAGAGAYEQYF
j_call: TRBJ2-6; d_call: TRBD1; cdr3_length: 15; v_call: TRBV28; cdr3_nt: TGTGCCAGCAGTAACGACAGGGCTGGGGCCAACGTCCTGACTTTC; cdr3_aa: CASSNDRAGANVLTF
j_call: TRBJ2-1; d_call: TRBD2; cdr3_length: 16; v_call: TRBV28; cdr3_nt: TGTGCCAGCAGAAGGAGAACTAGCGGGCTATACAATGAGCAGTTCTTC; cdr3_aa: CASRRRTSGLYNEQFF
j_call: TRBJ2-3; d_call: TRBD2; cdr3_length: 16; v_call: TRBV18; cdr3_nt: TGTGCCAGCTCAGCCGGGACTAGCGGGAGTGGAGATACGCAGTATTTT; cdr3_aa: CASSAGTSGSGDTQYF
j_call: TRBJ1-5; d_call: NA; cdr3_length: 15; v_call: TRBV4-2; cdr3_nt: TGTGCCAGCAGCCAAGTGGCAGTTAGCAATCAGCCCCAGCATTTT; cdr3_aa: CASSQVAVSNQPQHF
j_call: TRBJ2-2; d_call: TRBD2; cdr3_length: 15; v_call: TRBV29-1; cdr3_nt: TGCAGCACTAGCGGGAGGGAGGGCAACACCGGGGAGCTGTTTTTT; cdr3_aa: CSTSGREGNTGELFF
j_call: TRBJ2-3; d_call: NA; cdr3_length: 14; v_call: TRBV11-2; cdr3_nt: TGTGCCAGCAGCTTAGCTGTAGCGACAGATACGCAGTATTTT; cdr3_aa: CASSLAVATDTQYF
j_call: TRBJ2-7; d_call: NA; cdr3_length: 12; v_call: TRBV28; cdr3_nt: TGTGCCAGCAGTTTAGATCAGGGCGCCGGGTACTTC; cdr3_aa: CASSLDQGAGYF
j_call: TRBJ2-7; d_call: NA; cdr3_length: 13; v_call: TRBV5-4; cdr3_nt: TGTGCCAGCAGCTACCTGGTCTGGCTCGAGCAGTACTTC; cdr3_aa: CASSYLVWLEQYF
j_call: TRBJ2-2; d_call: TRBD2; cdr3_length: 18; v_call: TRBV7-9; cdr3_nt: TGTGCCAGCAGCTGGACGCCCCTAGCGGGAGGGGACACCGGGGAGCTGTTTTTT; cdr3_aa: CASSWTPLAGGDTGELFF
j_call: TRBJ2-1; d_call: TRBD1; cdr3_length: 15; v_call: TRBV5-1; cdr3_nt: TGCGCCAGCAGCACAAGGACAGGGGTTAAAGATGAGCAGTTCTTC; cdr3_aa: CASSTRTGVKDEQFF
j_call: TRBJ1-1; d_call: NA; cdr3_length: 15; v_call: TRBV19; cdr3_nt: TGTGCCAGTAGGCCGAACGAAGGCCCTAGCACTGAAGCTTTCTTT; cdr3_aa: CASRPNEGPSTEAFF
j_call: TRBJ1-3; d_call: NA; cdr3_length: 13; v_call: TRBV2; cdr3_nt: TGTGCCAGCAGTGACGGCGGAGGGGACACCATATATTTT; cdr3_aa: CASSDGGGDTIYF
j_call: TRBJ1-1; d_call: TRBD1; cdr3_length: 15; v_call: TRBV27; cdr3_nt: TGTGCCAGCAGTTCCCTGGGACAGGGGAACACTGAAGCTTTCTTT; cdr3_aa: CASSSLGQGNTEAFF
j_call: TRBJ2-7; d_call: TRBD1; cdr3_length: 15; v_call: TRBV25-1; cdr3_nt: TGTGCCAGCAGTGTTGGACAGGGATTAACCTACGAGCAGTACTTC; cdr3_aa: CASSVGQGLTYEQYF
j_call: TRBJ1-2; d_call: NA; cdr3_length: 16; v_call: TRBV30; cdr3_nt: TGTGCCTGGAGCAAGGGTGGGGCCGTCCCCTCTTGGGGCTACACCTTC; cdr3_aa: CAWSKGGAVPSWGYTF
j_call: TRBJ2-7; d_call: TRBD1; cdr3_length: 15; v_call: TRBV2; cdr3_nt: TGTGCCAGCAGTGAAGGACAGGGGATGGGATACGAGCAGTACTTC; cdr3_aa: CASSEGQGMGYEQYF
j_call: TRBJ2-7; d_call: NA; cdr3_length: 18; v_call: TRBV6-1; cdr3_nt: TGTGCCAGCAGTGAGACAGGACGGGGCGGGAGTTTAACCTACGAGCAGTACTTC; cdr3_aa: CASSETGRGGSLTYEQYF
j_call: TRBJ1-4; d_call: NA; cdr3_length: 15; v_call: TRBV6-1; cdr3_nt: TGTGCCAGCAGTAACCCAGGGTCGGATAATGAAAAACTGTTTTTT; cdr3_aa: CASSNPGSDNEKLFF
j_call: TRBJ2-5; d_call: NA; cdr3_length: 12; v_call: TRBV6-1; cdr3_nt: TGTGCCAGCAGTGTAGAGTTGGAGACCCAGTACTTC; cdr3_aa: CASSVELETQYF
j_call: TRBJ2-7; d_call: TRBD2; cdr3_length: 17; v_call: TRBV13; cdr3_nt: TGTGCCAGCAGCTTCGGGACTAGCGGCCTTAGCTCCTACGAGCAGTACTTC; cdr3_aa: CASSFGTSGLSSYEQYF
j_call: TRBJ2-7; d_call: TRBD1; cdr3_length: 15; v_call: TRBV11-2; cdr3_nt: TGTGCCAGCAGTCTTTACAGGGGGGACCCGTACGAGCAGTACTTC; cdr3_aa: CASSLYRGDPYEQYF
j_call: TRBJ2-1; d_call: NA; cdr3_length: 12; v_call: TRBV5-6; cdr3_nt: TGTGCCAGCAGCTCCAGCGGGAATGAGCAGTTCTTC; cdr3_aa: CASSSSGNEQFF
j_call: TRBJ2-5; d_call: NA; cdr3_length: 14; v_call: TRBV5-1; cdr3_nt: TGCGCCAGCAGCTTGGGGCTAGCGAAGGAGACCCAGTACTTC; cdr3_aa: CASSLGLAKETQYF
j_call: TRBJ2-7; d_call: NA; cdr3_length: 18; v_call: TRBV28; cdr3_nt: TGTGCCAGCAGTCTGCCCATCGGGAGAGGGGGGGGTAGGGGCGAGCAGTACTTC; cdr3_aa: CASSLPIGRGGGRGEQYF
j_call: TRBJ2-5; d_call: TRBD1; cdr3_length: 15; v_call: TRBV19; cdr3_nt: TGTGCCAGTAGTTCTGACAGGGGCCCCGGTGAGACCCAGTACTTC; cdr3_aa: CASSSDRGPGETQYF
j_call: TRBJ2-5; d_call: TRBD1; cdr3_length: 14; v_call: TRBV6-6; cdr3_nt: TGTGCCAGCAGTTCCCTGGGACAGGGAATAGAGCAGTACTTC; cdr3_aa: CASSSLGQGIEQYF
j_call: TRBJ2-7; d_call: TRBD2; cdr3_length: 14; v_call: TRBV5-6; cdr3_nt: TGTGCCAGCAGCTCCGGGGGGGGATCCTACGAGCAGTACTTC; cdr3_aa: CASSSGGGSYEQYF
j_call: TRBJ2-1; d_call: TRBD2; cdr3_length: 13; v_call: TRBV14; cdr3_nt: TGTGCCAGCAGCCTATGGACTAGTGGCGGGCAGTTCTTC; cdr3_aa: CASSLWTSGGQFF
j_call: TRBJ2-7; d_call: TRBD2; cdr3_length: 13; v_call: TRBV9; cdr3_nt: TGTGCCAGCAGCGTAGCCATTAGCGGGGAGGAGTACTTC; cdr3_aa: CASSVAISGEEYF
j_call: TRBJ2-2; d_call: TRBD2; cdr3_length: 15; v_call: TRBV6-1; cdr3_nt: TGTGCCAGTTCCCTTGCGGGAGCTAACACCGGGGAGCTGTTTTTT; cdr3_aa: CASSLAGANTGELFF
j_call: TRBJ2-7; d_call: NA; cdr3_length: 12; v_call: TRBV7-2; cdr3_nt: TGTGCCAGCGGGGCGGACACCTACGAGCAGTACTTC; cdr3_aa: CASGADTYEQYF
j_call: TRBJ2-6; d_call: NA; cdr3_length: 17; v_call: TRBV19; cdr3_nt: TGTGCCAGTAGTGGGACACTTGATAACTCTGGGGCCAACGTCCTGACTTTC; cdr3_aa: CASSGTLDNSGANVLTF
j_call: TRBJ2-1; d_call: TRBD1; cdr3_length: 16; v_call: TRBV9; cdr3_nt: TGTGCCAGCAGCCCTCGGCGACAGGGCGCCTACAATGAGCAGTTCTTC; cdr3_aa: CASSPRRQGAYNEQFF
j_call: TRBJ2-2; d_call: NA; cdr3_length: 15; v_call: TRBV18; cdr3_nt: TGTGCCAGCTCCCAAAAGACAGCGAACACCGGGGAGCTGTTTTTT; cdr3_aa: CASSQKTANTGELFF
j_call: TRBJ2-7; d_call: NA; cdr3_length: 14; v_call: TRBV14; cdr3_nt: TGTGCCAGCGCCCGCTCCACAGGGCCCCACGAGCAGTACTTC; cdr3_aa: CASARSTGPHEQYF
j_call: TRBJ2-7; d_call: TRBD2; cdr3_length: 16; v_call: TRBV6-4; cdr3_nt: TGTGCCAGCACTAAACGGCGGGAGGCCCCCGAGTACGAGCAGTACTTC; cdr3_aa: CASTKRREAPEYEQYF
j_call: TRBJ1-1; d_call: NA; cdr3_length: 16; v_call: TRBV29-1; cdr3_nt: TGCAGCGTTAATCCCCCCGCCAGGTCCGCGGGAACTGAAGCTTTCTTT; cdr3_aa: CSVNPPARSAGTEAFF
j_call: TRBJ2-2; d_call: NA; cdr3_length: 14; v_call: TRBV10-1; cdr3_nt: TGCGCCAGCAGAGCCGGGACATCGGCCGGGGAGCTGTTTTTT; cdr3_aa: CASRAGTSAGELFF
j_call: TRBJ2-7; d_call: TRBD1; cdr3_length: 13; v_call: TRBV6-6; cdr3_nt: TGTGCCAGCAGCCCCCTAGACAGGGACGAGCAGTACTTC; cdr3_aa: CASSPLDRDEQYF